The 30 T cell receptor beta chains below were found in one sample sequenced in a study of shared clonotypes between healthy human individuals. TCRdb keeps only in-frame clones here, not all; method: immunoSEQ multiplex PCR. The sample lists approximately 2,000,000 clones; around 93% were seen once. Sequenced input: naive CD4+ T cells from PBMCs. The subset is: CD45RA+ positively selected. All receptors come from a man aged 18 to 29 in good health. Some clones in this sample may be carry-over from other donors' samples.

The CDR3 protein is CASSLGGGRARGEQFF. The CDR3 coding sequence is TGCGCCAGCAGCTTGGGCGGCGGGAGGGCTCGGGGTGAGCAGTTCTTC. V gene TRBV5-1 combines with J gene TRBJ2-1, with TRBD2 identical over 9 bases. The CDR3 consists of 16 residues. The J segment lost 9 bases and the V segment lost 0 bases, leaving 10 bases of the junction unmatched. Per the germline V gene, CDR1 is SGHRS and CDR2 is YFSETQ.

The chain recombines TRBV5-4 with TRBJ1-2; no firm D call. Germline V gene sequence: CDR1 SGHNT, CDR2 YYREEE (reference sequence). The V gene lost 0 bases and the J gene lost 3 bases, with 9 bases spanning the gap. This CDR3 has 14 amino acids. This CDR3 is CASSLVGGDYGYTF. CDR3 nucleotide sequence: TGTGCCAGCAGCTTGGTGGGCGGGGACTATGGCTACACCTTC.

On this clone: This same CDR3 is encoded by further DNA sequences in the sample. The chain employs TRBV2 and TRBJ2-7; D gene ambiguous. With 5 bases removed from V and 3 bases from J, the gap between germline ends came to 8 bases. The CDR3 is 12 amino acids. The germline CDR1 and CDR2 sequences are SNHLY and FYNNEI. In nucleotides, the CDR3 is TGTGCCAGCAGTAAACAGCTCTACGAGCAGTACTTC. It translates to CASSKQLYEQYF. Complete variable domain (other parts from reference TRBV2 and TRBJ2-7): EPEVTQTPSHQVTQMGQEVILRCVPISNHLYFYWYRQILGQKVEFLVSFYNNEISEKSEIFDDQFSVERPDGSNFTLKIRSTKLEDSAMYFCASSKQLYEQYFGPGTRLTVT.

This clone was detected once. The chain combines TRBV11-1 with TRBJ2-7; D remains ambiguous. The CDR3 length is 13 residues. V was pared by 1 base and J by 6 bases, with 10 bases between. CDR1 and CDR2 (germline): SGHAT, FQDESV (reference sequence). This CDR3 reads CASSLEESSEQYF. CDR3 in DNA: TGTGCCAGCAGCTTAGAGGAAAGTTCCGAGCAGTACTTC.

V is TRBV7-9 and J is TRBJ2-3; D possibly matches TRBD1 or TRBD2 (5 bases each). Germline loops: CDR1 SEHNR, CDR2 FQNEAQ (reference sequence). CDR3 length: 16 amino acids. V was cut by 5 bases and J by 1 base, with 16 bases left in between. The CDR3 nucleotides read TGTGCCAGCAGCCACGTGAGGGGTAAAGGCACAGATACGCAGTATTTT. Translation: CASSHVRGKGTDTQYF. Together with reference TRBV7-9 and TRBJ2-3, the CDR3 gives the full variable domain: DTGVSQNPRHKITKRGQNVTFRCDPISEHNRLYWYRQTLGQGPEFLTYFQNEAQLEKSRLLSDRFSAERPKGSFSTLEIQRTEQGDSAMYLCASSHVRGKGTDTQYFGPGTRLTVL.

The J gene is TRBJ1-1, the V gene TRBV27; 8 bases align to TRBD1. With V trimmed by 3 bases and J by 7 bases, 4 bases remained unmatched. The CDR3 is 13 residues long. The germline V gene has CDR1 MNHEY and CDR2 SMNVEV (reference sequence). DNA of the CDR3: TGTGCCAGCAGTTTCCGGGACAGGAGTGAAGCTTTCTTT. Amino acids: CASSFRDRSEAFF.

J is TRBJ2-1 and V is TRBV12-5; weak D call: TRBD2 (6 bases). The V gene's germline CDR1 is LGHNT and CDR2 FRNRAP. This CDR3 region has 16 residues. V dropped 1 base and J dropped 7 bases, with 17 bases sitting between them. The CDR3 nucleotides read TGTGCTAGTGGTTTGGGCCGTCGTCAGGAGGGAAATGAGCAGTTCTTC. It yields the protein CASGLGRRQEGNEQFF.

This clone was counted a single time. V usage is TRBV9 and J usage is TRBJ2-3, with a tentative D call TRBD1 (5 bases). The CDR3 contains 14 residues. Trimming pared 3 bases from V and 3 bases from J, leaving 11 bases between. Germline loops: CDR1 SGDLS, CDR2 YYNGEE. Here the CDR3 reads CASSARVGTDTQYF. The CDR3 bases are TGTGCCAGCAGCGCCAGGGTAGGGACAGATACGCAGTATTTT.

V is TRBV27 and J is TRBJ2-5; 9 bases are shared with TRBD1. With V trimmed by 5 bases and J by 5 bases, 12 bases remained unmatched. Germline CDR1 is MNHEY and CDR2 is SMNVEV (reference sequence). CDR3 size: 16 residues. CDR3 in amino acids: CASSRTDRGNWETQYF. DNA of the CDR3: TGTGCCAGCAGTAGAACAGACAGGGGGAATTGGGAGACCCAGTACTTC.

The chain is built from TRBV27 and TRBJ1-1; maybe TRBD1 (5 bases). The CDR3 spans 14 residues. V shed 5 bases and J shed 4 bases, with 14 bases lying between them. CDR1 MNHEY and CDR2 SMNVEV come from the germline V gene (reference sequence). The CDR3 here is CASSRPGTGTEAFF. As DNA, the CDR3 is TGTGCCAGCAGTCGACCGGGGACGGGCACTGAAGCTTTCTTT.

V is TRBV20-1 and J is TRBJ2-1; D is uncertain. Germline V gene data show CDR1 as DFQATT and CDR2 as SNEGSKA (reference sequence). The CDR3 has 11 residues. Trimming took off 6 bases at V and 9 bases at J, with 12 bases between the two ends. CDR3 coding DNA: TGCAGTGCCCGGACCCCCCGTGAGCAGTTCTTC. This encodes CSARTPREQFF.

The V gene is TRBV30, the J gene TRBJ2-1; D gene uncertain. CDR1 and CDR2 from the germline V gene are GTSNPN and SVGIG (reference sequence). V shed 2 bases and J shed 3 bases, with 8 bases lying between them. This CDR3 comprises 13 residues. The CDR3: CAWSPAVYNEQFF. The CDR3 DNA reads TGTGCCTGGAGTCCGGCGGTCTACAATGAGCAGTTCTTC. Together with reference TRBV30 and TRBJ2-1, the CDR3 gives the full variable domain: SQTIHQWPATLVQPVGSPLSLECTVEGTSNPNLYWYRQAAGRGLQLLFYSVGIGQISSEVPQNLSASRPQDRQFILSSKKLLLSDSGFYLCAWSPAVYNEQFFGPGTRLTVL.

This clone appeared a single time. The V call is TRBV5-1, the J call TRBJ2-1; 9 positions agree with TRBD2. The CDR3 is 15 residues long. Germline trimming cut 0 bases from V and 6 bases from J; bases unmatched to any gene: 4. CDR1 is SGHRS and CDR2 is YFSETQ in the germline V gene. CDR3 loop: CASSLVISGSNEQFF. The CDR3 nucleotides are TGCGCCAGCAGCTTGGTTATTAGCGGGAGCAATGAGCAGTTCTTC.

The CDR3 nucleotides are TGTGCCAGCTCACCCCTGGGGCCCCTCAACACCATATATTTT. The encoded protein is CASSPLGPLNTIYF. V is TRBV18 and J is TRBJ1-3; tentative D call: TRBD1 (5 bases). The V gene's germline CDR1 is KGHSH and CDR2 LQKENI. Trimming took off 3 bases at V and 7 bases at J, with 13 bases between the two ends. CDR3 size: 14 residues.

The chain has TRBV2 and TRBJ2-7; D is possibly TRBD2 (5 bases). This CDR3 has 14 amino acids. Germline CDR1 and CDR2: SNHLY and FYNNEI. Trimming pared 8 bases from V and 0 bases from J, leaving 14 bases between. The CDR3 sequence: CASYVSGSSYEQYF. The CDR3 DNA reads TGTGCCAGCTACGTCTCGGGGAGCTCCTACGAGCAGTACTTC.

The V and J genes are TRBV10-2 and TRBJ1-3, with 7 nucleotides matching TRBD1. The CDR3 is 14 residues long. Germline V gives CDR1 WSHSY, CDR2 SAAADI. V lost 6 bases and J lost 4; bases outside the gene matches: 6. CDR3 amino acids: CASRQGQVGNTIYF. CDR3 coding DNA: TGCGCCAGCAGGCAAGGACAGGTCGGAAACACCATATATTTT.

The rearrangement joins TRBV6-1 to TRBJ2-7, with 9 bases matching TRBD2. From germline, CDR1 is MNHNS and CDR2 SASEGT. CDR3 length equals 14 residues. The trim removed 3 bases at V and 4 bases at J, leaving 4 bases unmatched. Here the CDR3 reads CASSDSSGKYEQYF. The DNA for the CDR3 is TGTGCCAGCAGTGACTCTAGCGGGAAGTACGAGCAGTACTTC.

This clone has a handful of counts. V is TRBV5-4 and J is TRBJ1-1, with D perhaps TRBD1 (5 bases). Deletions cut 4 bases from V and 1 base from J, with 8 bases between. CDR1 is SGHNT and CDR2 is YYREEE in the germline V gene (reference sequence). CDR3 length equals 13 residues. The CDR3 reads CASSRGQNTEAFF. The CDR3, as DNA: TGTGCCAGCAGCCGCGGACAGAACACTGAAGCTTTCTTT.

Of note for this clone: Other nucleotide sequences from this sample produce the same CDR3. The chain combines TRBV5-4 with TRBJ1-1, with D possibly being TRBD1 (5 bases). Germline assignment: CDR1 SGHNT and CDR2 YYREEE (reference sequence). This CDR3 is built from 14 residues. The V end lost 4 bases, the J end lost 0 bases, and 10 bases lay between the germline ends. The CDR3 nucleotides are TGTGCCAGCAGCCCAGGACAAGTGAACACTGAAGCTTTCTTT. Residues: CASSPGQVNTEAFF.

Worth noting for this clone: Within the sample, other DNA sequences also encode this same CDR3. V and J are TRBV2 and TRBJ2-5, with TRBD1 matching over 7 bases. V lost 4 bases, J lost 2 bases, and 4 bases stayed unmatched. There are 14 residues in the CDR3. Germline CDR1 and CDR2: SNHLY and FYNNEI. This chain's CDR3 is CASSVDRAQETQYF. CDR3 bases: TGTGCCAGCAGTGTCGACAGGGCGCAAGAGACCCAGTACTTC.

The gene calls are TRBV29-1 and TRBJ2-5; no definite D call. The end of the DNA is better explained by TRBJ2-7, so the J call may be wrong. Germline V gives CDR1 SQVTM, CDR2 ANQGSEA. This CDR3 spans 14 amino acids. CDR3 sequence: CSVEDAAFSYEQYF. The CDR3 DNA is TGCAGCGTTGAAGACGCAGCTTTCTCCTACGAGCAGTACTTC.

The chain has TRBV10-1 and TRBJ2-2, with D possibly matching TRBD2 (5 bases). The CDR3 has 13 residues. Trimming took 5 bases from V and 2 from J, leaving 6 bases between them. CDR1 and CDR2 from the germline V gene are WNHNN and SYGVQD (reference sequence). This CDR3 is CASSRTNTGELFF. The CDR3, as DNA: TGCGCCAGCAGTAGGACTAACACCGGGGAGCTGTTTTTT.

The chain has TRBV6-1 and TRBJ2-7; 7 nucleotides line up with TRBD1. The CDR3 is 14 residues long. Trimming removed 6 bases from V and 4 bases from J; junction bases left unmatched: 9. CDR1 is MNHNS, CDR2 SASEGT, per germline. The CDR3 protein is CASRAGTAVYEQYF. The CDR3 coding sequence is TGTGCCAGCAGGGCCGGGACAGCCGTTTACGAGCAGTACTTC.

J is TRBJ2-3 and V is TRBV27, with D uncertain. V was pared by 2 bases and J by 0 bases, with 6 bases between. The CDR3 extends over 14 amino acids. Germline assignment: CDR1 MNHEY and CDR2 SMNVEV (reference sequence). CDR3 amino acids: CASSLKTSTDTQYF. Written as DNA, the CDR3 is TGTGCCAGCAGTTTAAAAACTAGCACAGATACGCAGTATTTT.

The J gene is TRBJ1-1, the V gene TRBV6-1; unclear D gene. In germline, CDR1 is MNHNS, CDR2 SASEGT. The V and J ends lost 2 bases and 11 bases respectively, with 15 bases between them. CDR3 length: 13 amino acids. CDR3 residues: CASSESLGRVAFF. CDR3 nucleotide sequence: TGTGCCAGCAGTGAATCATTGGGAAGGGTGGCTTTCTTT.

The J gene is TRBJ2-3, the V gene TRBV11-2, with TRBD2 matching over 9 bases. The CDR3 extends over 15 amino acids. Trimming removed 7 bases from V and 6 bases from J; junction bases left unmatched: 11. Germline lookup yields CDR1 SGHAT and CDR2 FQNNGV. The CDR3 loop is CASTTWASGADTQYF. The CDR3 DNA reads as TGTGCCAGCACAACCTGGGCTAGCGGGGCGGATACGCAGTATTTT.

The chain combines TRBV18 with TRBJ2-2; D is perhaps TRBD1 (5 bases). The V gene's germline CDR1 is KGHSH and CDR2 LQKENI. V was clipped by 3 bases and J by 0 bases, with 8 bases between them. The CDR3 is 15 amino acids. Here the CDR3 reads CASSPGRANTGELFF. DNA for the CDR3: TGTGCCAGCTCACCGGGCAGGGCGAACACCGGGGAGCTGTTTTTT.

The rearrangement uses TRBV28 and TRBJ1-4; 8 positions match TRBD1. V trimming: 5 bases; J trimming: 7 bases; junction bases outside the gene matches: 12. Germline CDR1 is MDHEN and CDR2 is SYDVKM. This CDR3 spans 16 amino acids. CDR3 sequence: CASSAGGGQGIEKLFF. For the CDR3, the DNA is TGTGCCAGCAGTGCCGGCGGAGGACAGGGTATTGAAAAACTGTTTTTT.

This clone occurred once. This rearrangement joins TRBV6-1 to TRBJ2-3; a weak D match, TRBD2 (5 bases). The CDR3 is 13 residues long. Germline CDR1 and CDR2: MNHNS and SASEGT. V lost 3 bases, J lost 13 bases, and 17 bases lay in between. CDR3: CASSEGERSRKYF. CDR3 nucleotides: TGTGCCAGCAGTGAGGGAGAGCGGAGTAGAAAGTATTTT.

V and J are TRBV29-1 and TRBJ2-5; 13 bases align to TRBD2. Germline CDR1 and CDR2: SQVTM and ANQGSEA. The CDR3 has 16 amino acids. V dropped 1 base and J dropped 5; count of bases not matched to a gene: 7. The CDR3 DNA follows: TGCAGCGTTGAAGCGGTTTTGGGACTAGCGGGGGAGACCCAGTACTTC. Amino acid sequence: CSVEAVLGLAGETQYF. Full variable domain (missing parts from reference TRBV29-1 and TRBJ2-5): SAVISQKPSRDICQRGTSLTIQCQVDSQVTMMFWYRQQPGQSLTLIATANQGSEATYESGFVIDKFPISRPNLTFSTLTVSNMSPEDSSIYLCSVEAVLGLAGETQYFGPGTRLLVL.